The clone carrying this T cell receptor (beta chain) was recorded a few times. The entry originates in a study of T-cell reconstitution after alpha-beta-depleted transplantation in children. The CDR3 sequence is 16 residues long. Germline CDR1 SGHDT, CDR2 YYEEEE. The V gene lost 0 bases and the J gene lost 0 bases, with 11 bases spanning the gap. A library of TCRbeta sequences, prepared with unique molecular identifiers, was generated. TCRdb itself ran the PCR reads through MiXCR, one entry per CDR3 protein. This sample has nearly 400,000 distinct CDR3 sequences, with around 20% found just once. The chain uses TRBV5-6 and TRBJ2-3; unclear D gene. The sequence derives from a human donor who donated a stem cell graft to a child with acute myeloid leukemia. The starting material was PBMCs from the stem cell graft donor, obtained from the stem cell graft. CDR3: CASSLGASYSTDTQYF. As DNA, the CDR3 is TGTGCCAGCAGCTTGGGAGCGTCTTATAGCACAGATACGCAGTATTTT.